The sequence of this T cell receptor (beta chain) was determined in a study of beta chain features in type 1 diabetes. V dropped 3 bases and J dropped 4; count of bases not matched to a gene: 12. There are 16 residues in the CDR3. Germline V gene lookup returns CDR1 MDHEN and CDR2 SYDVKM. Points on this clone: What it binds is not known.

The study's findings and limits: Among patients, naive, central memory and Treg TCRB repertoires appeared more similar than among healthy donors. Whether TCRB rearrangement is influenced by HLA type was left unresolved in this analysis. PCR might preferentially amplify shorter templates, equally in patients and controls. Among type 1 diabetes patients, VDJ junctions had fewer insertions and more deletions.

Expressed TCRB transcripts were sequenced, since all the RNA that had been isolated was reverse transcribed. Generated by immunoSEQ multiplex PCR, the TCRdb table keeps only in-frame clones and is missing some. This sample yields hundreds of thousands of clones, of which roughly a sixth are seen a single time; approximately 0.087% belongs to the top ten. The rearrangement uses TRBV28 and TRBJ2-7, with 7 bases lining up with TRBD1. The source is a man younger than 35 in good health. What was sequenced was naive CD4+ T cells from blood. Here the CDR3 DNA reads TGTGCCAGCAGTTTTTTGACAGGGCAAGGACATTACGAGCAGTACTTC. This encodes CASSFLTGQGHYEQYF.